A selection of T cell receptor beta chains follows, all from one sample in a study of T cells in Graves' hyperthyroidism and ophthalmopathy. TCRdb redid the calling of the multiplex PCR reads with MiXCR, one entry per CDR3 protein. The sample has under 450,000 distinct CDR3 sequences, less than 20% seen once. The sample consisted of blood. The receptor source for this set is a woman aged 18-30 years with Graves' hyperthyroidism. Both conserved end residues are part of each CDR3. The D gene is left open where the match is weak.

d_call	v_call	j_call	cdr3_aa
NA	TRBV28	TRBJ2-2	CASSLPGLNTGELFF
TRBD1	TRBV20-1	TRBJ1-2	CSARGQGFPSNYGYTF
NA	TRBV7-2	TRBJ2-3	CASSLGGRGRTDTQYF
TRBD2	TRBV20-1	TRBJ2-7	CSASLPTGLAGGTISYEQYF
TRBD1	TRBV2	TRBJ1-2	CASSGQGMFYGYTF
NA	TRBV6-2/TRBV6-3	TRBJ2-7	CASSPDRREQYF
TRBD2	TRBV30	TRBJ2-1	CAWNSGSRNEQFF
NA	TRBV3-1	TRBJ1-4	CASSQEERSANEKLFF
NA	TRBV18	TRBJ2-7	CASSARGLLGEQYF
TRBD2	TRBV14	TRBJ2-1	CASSPTSGVSYNEQFF